These 3 T cell receptor beta chains share one sample of origin, sequenced in a study of blood T cell repertoires in COVID-19. Sequenced by immunoSEQ multiplex PCR; TCRdb stores in-frame clones only, minus some. Of around 320,000 clones detected, roughly nine tenths appear once; the ten largest clones hold around 2.1%. Source material: peripheral blood. These receptors all stem from a young man with active or convalescent COVID-19.

V gene TRBV7-9 combines with J gene TRBJ2-1; D perhaps matches TRBD2 (5 bases). Germline V gene lookup returns CDR1 SEHNR and CDR2 FQNEAQ (reference sequence). The V gene lost 4 bases and the J gene lost 14 bases, with 15 bases spanning the gap. This CDR3 is 12 amino acids long. CDR3 sequence (DNA): TGTGCCAGCAGCTGGGGAGAGGCAAAGGAGTTCTTC. It specifies CASSWGEAKEFF.

The CDR3, as DNA: TGTGCCAGCAGCCGATCCGGGACTAGCGGGAGGGAAGAGACCCAGTACTTC. Its protein product is CASSRSGTSGREETQYF. V usage is TRBV7-3 and J usage is TRBJ2-5; 16 positions match TRBD2. CDR3 length equals 17 residues. V gave up 5 bases and J gave up 3 bases; unmatched junction bases: 6. CDR1 and CDR2 (germline): SGHTA, FQGTGA.

The chain's CDR3 is CASSKDQLTGMNSGANVLTF. CDR3 nucleotides: TGTGCCAGCAGCAAAGACCAACTCACAGGGATGAACTCTGGGGCCAACGTCCTGACTTTC. The chain links TRBV21-1 to TRBJ2-6; TRBD1, the D gene given by the table, was not confirmed from the DNA. TRBV21-1 is labeled a pseudogene. CDR3 length equals 20 residues.